The 8 T cell receptor beta chains below come from one sample, sequenced in a study of identical twins. TCRdb fed the 5' RACE reads into MiXCR, producing one record per CDR3 protein. Among about 530,000 distinct CDR3 sequences listed, around 24% were seen once. The same specimen was also included in a second study, on yellow fever vaccine responses in identical twins.

The specimen was CD4+ T cells sorted from blood. These receptors all come from a woman aged 18-29 years in good health.

V and J are TRBV11-2 and TRBJ2-4; possibly TRBD1 or TRBD2 for D (5 bases each). Germline V lookup: CDR1 SGHAT, CDR2 FQNNGV. There are 21 residues in the CDR3. The V end lost 1 base, the J end lost 0 bases, and 25 bases lay between the germline ends. The CDR3 coding sequence is TGTGCCAGCAGCTTAGTTAGGCTCCGGGACCTTAAGAACATAGCCAAAAACATTCAGTACTTC. This codes for CASSLVRLRDLKNIAKNIQYF.

This clonotype was found a few times. The chain uses TRBV16 and TRBJ2-1; 8 bases are a match to TRBD1. CDR3 length: 17 residues. With 0 bases clipped from V and 6 bases from J, the junction kept 10 bases outside the gene matches. Germline V gene sequence: CDR1 KGHSY, CDR2 FQNENV. CDR3 bases: TGTGCCAGCAGCCAATCTAAGCTCCAGGGGGCTTCCAATGAGCAGTTCTTC. Protein: CASSQSKLQGASNEQFF.

This clonotype was detected a few times. This rearrangement joins TRBV15 to TRBJ1-4, with no clear D. With 3 bases removed from V and 4 bases from J, the gap between germline ends came to 6 bases. The CDR3 is made up of 13 amino acids. CDR1 LNHNV and CDR2 YYDKDF come from the germline V gene (reference sequence). DNA of the CDR3: TGTGCCACCAGCAGGGACCTTAATGAAAAACTGTTTTTT. It translates to CATSRDLNEKLFF.

This clonotype was observed a handful of times. CDR3: CAISQTSGSRGDTDTQYF. Here the CDR3 DNA reads TGTGCCATCAGTCAAACTAGCGGGTCGAGAGGAGACACAGATACGCAGTATTTT. The chain links TRBV10-3 to TRBJ2-3, with 9 bases lining up with TRBD2. V lost 5 bases and J lost 2; bases outside the gene matches: 14. The CDR3 consists of 18 residues. CDR1 is ENHRY and CDR2 is SYGVKD in the germline V gene.

The chain links TRBV18 to TRBJ2-7, with D tentatively TRBD1 (6 bases). The CDR3 is 16 amino acids. V was trimmed by 3 bases and J by 6 bases, leaving 21 bases between them. CDR1 is KGHSH and CDR2 is LQKENI in the germline V gene. CDR3 in amino acids: CASSPPSNDRISEQYF. CDR3 in DNA: TGTGCCAGCTCACCGCCGAGCAACGACAGGATCTCCGAGCAGTACTTC.

This chain links TRBV24-1 with TRBJ2-3; 9 nucleotides align to TRBD1. The CDR3 loop spans 19 amino acids. The germline gives CDR1 KGHDR, CDR2 SFDVKD. V dropped 3 bases and J dropped 2; count of bases not matched to a gene: 14. CDR3 amino acids: CATSDPVKTGTGITDTQYF. Here the CDR3 DNA reads TGTGCCACCAGTGATCCCGTAAAAACCGGGACAGGGATCACAGATACGCAGTATTTT.

This clonotype has a count of ten or more. V usage is TRBV12-3 or TRBV12-4 and J usage is TRBJ2-2; D perhaps matches TRBD2 (5 bases). The CDR3 spans 15 residues. Trimming shortened V by 1 base and J by 0 bases, and 6 bases separated the two germline ends. CDR3 bases: TGTGCCAGCAGTTTAGGAGCGGCGAACACCGGGGAGCTGTTTTTT. Protein: CASSLGAANTGELFF.

This sequence joins TRBV20-1 and TRBJ2-3, with a tentative D call TRBD2 (6 bases). Germline V lookup: CDR1 DFQATT, CDR2 SNEGSKA (reference sequence). V gave up 5 bases and J gave up 5 bases, with 11 bases separating them. CDR3 size: 12 residues. CDR3 DNA: TGCAGTGCTTCCCGACTAGAAGATACGCAGTATTTT. This sequence encodes CSASRLEDTQYF.